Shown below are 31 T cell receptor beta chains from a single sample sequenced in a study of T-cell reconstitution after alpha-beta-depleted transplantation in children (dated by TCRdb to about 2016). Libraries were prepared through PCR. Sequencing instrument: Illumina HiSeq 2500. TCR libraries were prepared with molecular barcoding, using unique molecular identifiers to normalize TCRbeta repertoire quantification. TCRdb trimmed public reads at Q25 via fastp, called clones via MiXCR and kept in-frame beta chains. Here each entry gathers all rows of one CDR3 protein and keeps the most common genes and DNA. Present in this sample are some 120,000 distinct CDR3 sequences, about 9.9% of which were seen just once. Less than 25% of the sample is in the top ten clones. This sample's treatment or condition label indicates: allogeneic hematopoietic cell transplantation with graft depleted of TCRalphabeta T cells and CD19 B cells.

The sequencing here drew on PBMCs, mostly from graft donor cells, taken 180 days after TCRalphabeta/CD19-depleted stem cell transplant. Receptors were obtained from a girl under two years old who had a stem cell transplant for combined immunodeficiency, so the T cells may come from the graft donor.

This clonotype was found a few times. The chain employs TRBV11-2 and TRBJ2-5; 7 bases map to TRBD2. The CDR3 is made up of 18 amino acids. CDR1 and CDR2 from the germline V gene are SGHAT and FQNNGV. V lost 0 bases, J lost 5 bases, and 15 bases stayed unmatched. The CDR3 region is CASSLEIRRGTSRETQYF. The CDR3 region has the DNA TGTGCCAGCAGCTTAGAAATACGGCGGGGGACCTCTCGGGAGACCCAGTACTTC. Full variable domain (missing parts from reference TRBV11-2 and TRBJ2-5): EAGVAQSPRYKIIEKRQSVAFWCNPISGHATLYWYQQILGQGPKLLIQFQNNGVVDDSQLPKDRFSAERLKGVDSTLKIQPAKLEDSAVYLCASSLEIRRGTSRETQYFGPGTRLLVL.

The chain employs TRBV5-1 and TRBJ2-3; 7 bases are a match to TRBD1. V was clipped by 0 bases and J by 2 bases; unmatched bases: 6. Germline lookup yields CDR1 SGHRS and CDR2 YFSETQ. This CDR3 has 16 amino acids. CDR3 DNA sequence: TGCGCCAGCAGCTTGGCACAGACAGGGCCCACAGATACGCAGTATTTT. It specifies CASSLAQTGPTDTQYF.

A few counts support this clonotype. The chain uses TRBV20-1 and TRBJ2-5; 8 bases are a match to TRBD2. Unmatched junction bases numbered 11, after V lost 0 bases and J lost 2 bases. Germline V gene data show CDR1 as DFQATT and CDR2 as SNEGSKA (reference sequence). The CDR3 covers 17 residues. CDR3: CSAREPGGPLGQETQYF. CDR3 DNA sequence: TGCAGTGCTAGAGAGCCGGGAGGGCCTCTGGGTCAAGAGACCCAGTACTTC.

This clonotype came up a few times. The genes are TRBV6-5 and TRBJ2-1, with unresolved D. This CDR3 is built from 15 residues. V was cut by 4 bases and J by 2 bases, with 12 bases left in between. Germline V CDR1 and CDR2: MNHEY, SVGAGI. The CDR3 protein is CASSSPRGAYNEQFF. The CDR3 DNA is TGTGCCAGCAGTTCCCCCCGAGGAGCCTACAATGAGCAGTTCTTC.

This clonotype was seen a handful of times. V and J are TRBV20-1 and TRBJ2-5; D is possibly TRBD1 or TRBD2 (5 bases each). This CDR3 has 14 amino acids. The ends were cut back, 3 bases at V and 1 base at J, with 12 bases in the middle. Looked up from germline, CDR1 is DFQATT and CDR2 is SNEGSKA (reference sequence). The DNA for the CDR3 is TGCAGTGCTAGGGTCCCTGGGGGCCAAGAGACCCAGTACTTC. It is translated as CSARVPGGQETQYF.

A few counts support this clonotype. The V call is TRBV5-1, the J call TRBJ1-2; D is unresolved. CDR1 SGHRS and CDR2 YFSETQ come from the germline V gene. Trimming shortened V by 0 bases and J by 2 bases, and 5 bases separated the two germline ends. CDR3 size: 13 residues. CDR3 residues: CASSLVWNYGYTF. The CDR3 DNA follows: TGCGCCAGCAGCTTGGTGTGGAACTATGGCTACACCTTC.

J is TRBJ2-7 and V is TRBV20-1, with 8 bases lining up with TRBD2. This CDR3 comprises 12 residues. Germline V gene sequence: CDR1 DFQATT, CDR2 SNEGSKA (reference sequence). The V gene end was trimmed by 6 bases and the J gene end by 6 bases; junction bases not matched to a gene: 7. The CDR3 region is CSATGGAREQYF. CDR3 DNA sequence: TGCAGTGCCACGGGGGGGGCGCGCGAGCAGTACTTC.

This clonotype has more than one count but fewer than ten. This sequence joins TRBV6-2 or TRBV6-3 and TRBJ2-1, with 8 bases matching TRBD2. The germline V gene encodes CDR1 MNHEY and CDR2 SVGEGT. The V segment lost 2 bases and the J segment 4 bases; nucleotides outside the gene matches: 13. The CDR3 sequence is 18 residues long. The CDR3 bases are TGTGCCAGCAGTTACCCCTTAGGGCGGGAGGTCCATTACAATGAGCAGTTCTTC. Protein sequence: CASSYPLGREVHYNEQFF.

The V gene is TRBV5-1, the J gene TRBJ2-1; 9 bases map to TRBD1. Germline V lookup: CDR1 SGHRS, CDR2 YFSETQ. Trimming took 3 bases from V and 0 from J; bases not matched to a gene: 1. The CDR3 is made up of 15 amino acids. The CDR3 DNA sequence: TGCGCCAGCAGCTCGGGACAGGGCTCCTACAATGAGCAGTTCTTC. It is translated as CASSSGQGSYNEQFF.

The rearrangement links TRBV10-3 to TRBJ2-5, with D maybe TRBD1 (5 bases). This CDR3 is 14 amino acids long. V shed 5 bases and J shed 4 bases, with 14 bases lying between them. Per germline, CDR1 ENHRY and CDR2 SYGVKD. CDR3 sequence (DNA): TGTGCCATCAGTCATCGGACATCTCTAGAGACCCAGTACTTC. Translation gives CAISHRTSLETQYF.

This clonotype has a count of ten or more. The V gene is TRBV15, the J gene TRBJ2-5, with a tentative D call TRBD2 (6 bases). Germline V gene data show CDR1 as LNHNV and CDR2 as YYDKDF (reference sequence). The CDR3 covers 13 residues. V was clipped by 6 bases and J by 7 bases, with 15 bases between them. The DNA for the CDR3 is TGTGCCACCAGAGGTCAGGGACTCGGGACCCAGTACTTC. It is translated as CATRGQGLGTQYF.

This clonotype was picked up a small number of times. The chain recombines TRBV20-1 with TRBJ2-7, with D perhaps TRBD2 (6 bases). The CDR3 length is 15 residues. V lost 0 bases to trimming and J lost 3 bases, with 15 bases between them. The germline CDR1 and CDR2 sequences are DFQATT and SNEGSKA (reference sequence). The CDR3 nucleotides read TGCAGTGCTAGAGAGAATATGGCTAGCGTCTACGAGCAGTACTTC. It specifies CSARENMASVYEQYF.

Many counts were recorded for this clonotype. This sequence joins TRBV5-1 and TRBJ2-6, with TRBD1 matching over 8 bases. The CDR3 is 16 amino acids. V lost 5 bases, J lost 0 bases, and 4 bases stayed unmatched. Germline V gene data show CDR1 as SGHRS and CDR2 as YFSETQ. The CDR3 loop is CASRGTGGSGANVLTF. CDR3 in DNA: TGCGCCAGCAGGGGAACAGGGGGCTCTGGGGCCAACGTCCTGACTTTC.

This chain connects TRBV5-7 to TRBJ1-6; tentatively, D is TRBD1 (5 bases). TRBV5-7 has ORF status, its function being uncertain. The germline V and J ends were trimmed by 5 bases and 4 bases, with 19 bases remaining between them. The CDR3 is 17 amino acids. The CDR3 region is CASSHTTAQPYNSPLHF. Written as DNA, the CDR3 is TGTGCCAGCAGTCACACGACAGCACAGCCGTATAATTCACCCCTCCACTTT.

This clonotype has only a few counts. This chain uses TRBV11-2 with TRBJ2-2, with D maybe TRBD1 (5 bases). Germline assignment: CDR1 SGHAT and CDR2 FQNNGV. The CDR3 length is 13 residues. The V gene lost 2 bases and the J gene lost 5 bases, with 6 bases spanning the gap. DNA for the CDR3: TGTGCCAGCAGCTTACAGGGTACCGGGGAGCTGTTTTTT. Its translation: CASSLQGTGELFF.

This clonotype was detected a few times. The chain's CDR3 is CAISDPEFTDTQYF. DNA of the CDR3: TGTGCCATCAGTGATCCGGAGTTCACAGATACGCAGTATTTT. The rearrangement links TRBV10-3 to TRBJ2-3; D remains ambiguous. Germline V gives CDR1 ENHRY, CDR2 SYGVKD. The CDR3 spans 14 residues. With 3 bases removed from V and 2 bases from J, the gap between germline ends came to 9 bases.

DNA for the CDR3: TGTGCCAGCTCACGCCTACAAGAGACCCAGTACTTC. Amino acid sequence: CASSRLQETQYF. The chain is built from TRBV18 and TRBJ2-5; no reliable D call. The germline V gene encodes CDR1 KGHSH and CDR2 LQKENI. V was clipped by 4 bases and J by 2 bases, with 5 bases between them. The CDR3 consists of 12 residues.

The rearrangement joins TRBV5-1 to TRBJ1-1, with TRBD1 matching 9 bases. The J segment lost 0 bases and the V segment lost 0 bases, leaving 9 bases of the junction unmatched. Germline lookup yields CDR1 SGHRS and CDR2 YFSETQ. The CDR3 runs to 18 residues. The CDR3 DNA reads TGCGCCAGCAGCTTGGTATTCGGGGACAGGGTTTTGAACACTGAAGCTTTCTTT. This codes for CASSLVFGDRVLNTEAFF. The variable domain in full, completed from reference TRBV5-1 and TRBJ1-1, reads KAGVTQTPRYLIKTRGQQVTLSCSPISGHRSVSWYQQTPGQGLQFLFEYFSETQRNKGNFPGRFSGRQFSNSRSEMNVSTLELGDSALYLCASSLVFGDRVLNTEAFFGQGTRLTVV.

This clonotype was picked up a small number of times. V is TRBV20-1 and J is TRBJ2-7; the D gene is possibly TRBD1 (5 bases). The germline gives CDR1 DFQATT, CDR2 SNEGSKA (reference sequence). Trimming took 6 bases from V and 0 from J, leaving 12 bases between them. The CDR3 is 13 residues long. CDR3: CSATQQDSYEQYF. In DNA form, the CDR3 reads TGCAGTGCCACCCAACAGGACTCCTACGAGCAGTACTTC.

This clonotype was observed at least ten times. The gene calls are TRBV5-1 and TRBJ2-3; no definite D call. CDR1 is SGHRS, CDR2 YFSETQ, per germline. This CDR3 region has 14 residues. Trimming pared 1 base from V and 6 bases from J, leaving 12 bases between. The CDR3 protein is CASSLRQDLDTQYF. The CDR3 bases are TGCGCCAGCAGCTTGAGGCAGGACCTGGATACGCAGTATTTT. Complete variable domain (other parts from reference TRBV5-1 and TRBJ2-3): KAGVTQTPRYLIKTRGQQVTLSCSPISGHRSVSWYQQTPGQGLQFLFEYFSETQRNKGNFPGRFSGRQFSNSRSEMNVSTLELGDSALYLCASSLRQDLDTQYFGPGTRLTVL.

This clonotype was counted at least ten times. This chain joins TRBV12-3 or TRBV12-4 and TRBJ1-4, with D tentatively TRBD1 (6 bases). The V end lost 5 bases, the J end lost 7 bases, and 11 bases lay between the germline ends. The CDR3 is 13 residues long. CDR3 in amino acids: CASSRRGGEKLFF. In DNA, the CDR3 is TGTGCCAGCAGTAGAAGAGGGGGTGAAAAACTGTTTTTT.

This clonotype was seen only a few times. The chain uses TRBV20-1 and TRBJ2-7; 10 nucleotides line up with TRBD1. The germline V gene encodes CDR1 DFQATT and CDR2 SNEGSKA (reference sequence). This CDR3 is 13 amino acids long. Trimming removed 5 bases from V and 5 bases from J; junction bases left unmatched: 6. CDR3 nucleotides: TGCAGTGCTGTTGGACAGGGGGGCGACGAGCAGTACTTC. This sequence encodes CSAVGQGGDEQYF.

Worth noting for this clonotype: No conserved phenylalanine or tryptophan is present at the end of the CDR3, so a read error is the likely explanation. The CDR3 nucleotides read TGCAGTGCTAGTATCCAGGGGCCCTACGAGCAGTACTCC. Protein: CSASIQGPYEQYS. The V gene is TRBV20-1, the J gene TRBJ2-7; TRBD1 is a possible D gene (6 bases). The CDR3 extends over 13 amino acids. Germline assignment: CDR1 DFQATT and CDR2 SNEGSKA (reference sequence). Trimming took 3 bases from V and 2 from J, leaving 11 bases between them.

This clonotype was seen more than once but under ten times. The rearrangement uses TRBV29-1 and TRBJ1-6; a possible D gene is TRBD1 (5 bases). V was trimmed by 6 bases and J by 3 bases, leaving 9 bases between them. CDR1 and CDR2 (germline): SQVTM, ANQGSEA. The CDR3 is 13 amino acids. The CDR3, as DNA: TGCAGCGTCCAAGACAGCTATAATTCACCCCTCCACTTT. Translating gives CSVQDSYNSPLHF.

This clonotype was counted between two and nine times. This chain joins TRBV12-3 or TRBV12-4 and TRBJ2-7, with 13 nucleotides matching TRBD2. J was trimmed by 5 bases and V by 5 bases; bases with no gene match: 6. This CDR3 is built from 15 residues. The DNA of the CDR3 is TGTGCCAGCAGTCTACTAGCGGGGGGGCCCAACGAGCAGTACTTC. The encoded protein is CASSLLAGGPNEQYF.

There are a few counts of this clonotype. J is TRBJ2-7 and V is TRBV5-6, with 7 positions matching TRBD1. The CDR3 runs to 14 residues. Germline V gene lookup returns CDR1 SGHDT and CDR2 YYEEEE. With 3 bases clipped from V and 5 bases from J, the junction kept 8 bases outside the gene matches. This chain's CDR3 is CASSSTGYVDEQYF. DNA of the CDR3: TGTGCCAGCAGCTCGACAGGGTATGTCGACGAGCAGTACTTC.

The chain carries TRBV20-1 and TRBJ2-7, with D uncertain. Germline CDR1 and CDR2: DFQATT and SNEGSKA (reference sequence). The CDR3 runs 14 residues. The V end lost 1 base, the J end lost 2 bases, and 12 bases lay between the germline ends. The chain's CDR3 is CSARGLYGAYEQYF. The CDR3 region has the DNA TGCAGTGCTAGAGGGCTCTATGGGGCCTACGAGCAGTACTTC.

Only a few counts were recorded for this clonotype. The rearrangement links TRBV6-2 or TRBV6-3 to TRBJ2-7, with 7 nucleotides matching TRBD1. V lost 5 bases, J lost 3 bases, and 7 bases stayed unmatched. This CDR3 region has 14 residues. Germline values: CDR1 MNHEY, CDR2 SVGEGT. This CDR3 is CASSADRALYEQYF. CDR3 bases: TGTGCCAGCAGTGCTGACAGGGCCCTCTACGAGCAGTACTTC.

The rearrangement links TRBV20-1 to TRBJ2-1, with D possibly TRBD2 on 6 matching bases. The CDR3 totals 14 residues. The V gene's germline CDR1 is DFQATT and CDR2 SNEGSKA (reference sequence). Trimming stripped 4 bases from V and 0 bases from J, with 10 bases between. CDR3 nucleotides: TGCAGTGCTATACGGGGGAGCTCCTACAATGAGCAGTTCTTC. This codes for CSAIRGSSYNEQFF.

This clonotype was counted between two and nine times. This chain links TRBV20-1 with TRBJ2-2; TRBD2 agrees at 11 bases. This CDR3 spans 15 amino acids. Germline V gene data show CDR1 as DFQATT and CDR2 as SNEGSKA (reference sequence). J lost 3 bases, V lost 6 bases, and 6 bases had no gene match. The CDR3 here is CSANSGRADTGELFF. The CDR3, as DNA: TGCAGTGCCAATAGCGGGAGGGCAGACACCGGGGAGCTGTTTTTT.

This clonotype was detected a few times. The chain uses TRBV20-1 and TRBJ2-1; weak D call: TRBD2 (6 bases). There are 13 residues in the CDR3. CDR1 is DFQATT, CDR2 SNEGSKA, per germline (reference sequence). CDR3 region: CTCAAGLTNEQFF. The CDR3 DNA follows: TGCACCTGTGCGGCGGGATTAACCAATGAGCAGTTCTTC.